The rows below give T cell receptor beta chains drawn from one sample of a study of cytomegalovirus exposure and HLA in healthy donors. Sequencing was performed with immunoSEQ multiplex PCR; in TCRdb, only in-frame clones are kept and a portion is missing. The table records around 100,000 clones, roughly four fifths of them present only once. Sequenced input: PBMCs. The receptors shown here come from a young man in good health and CMV-seropositive. CDR3s include the opening cysteine and the closing phenylalanine or tryptophan. D genes are given only for firm matches. Size values are once, few and many counts, or a class for expanded clones, and some rows have none.

TRBJ2-4	TRBV6-5	-	-	TGTGCCAGCAGGGGAGTAAACATTCAGTACTTC	CASRGVNIQYF
TRBJ2-2	TRBV11-3	-	-	TGTGCCAGCAGCTCAACGAACACCGGGGAGCTGTTTTTT	CASSSTNTGELFF
TRBJ2-1	TRBV27	-	-	TGTGCCAGCACCCCAGCGCTCTCCTACAATGAGCAGTTCTTC	CASTPALSYNEQFF
TRBJ2-1	TRBV7-7	-	TRBD1	TGTGCCAGCAGCAAAGGGCAGGGGGTGGGCAATGAGCAGTTCTTC	CASSKGQGVGNEQFF
TRBJ2-4	TRBV4-1	-	TRBD1	TGCGCCAGCAGCCAAGAGGGACAGGGTTCCTTAGCCAAAAACATTCAGTACTTC	CASSQEGQGSLAKNIQYF
TRBJ2-3	TRBV7-9	-	TRBD2	TGTTCCAGCAGCTTAGCCCAGCGGGGGAACACAGATACGCAGTATTTT	CSSSLAQRGNTDTQYF
TRBJ2-1	TRBV11-2	-	TRBD2	TGTGCCAGCAGCTTAGATCTTGTGGTAGCGGGATTTGGGAACAATGAGCAGTTCTTC	CASSLDLVVAGFGNNEQFF
TRBJ1-1	TRBV13	few	-	TGTGCCAGCAGCCCCAGGGTGGGGACTGAAGCTTTCTTT	CASSPRVGTEAFF
TRBJ1-1	TRBV10-3	-	-	TGTGCCATCAGGGATCAGGACAAATTGAACACTGAAGCTTTCTTT	CAIRDQDKLNTEAFF
TRBJ2-3	TRBV9	-	-	TGTGCCAGCAGCGTAGCGGGGGAGGTCGTAAATACGCAGTATTTT	CASSVAGEVVNTQYF
TRBJ2-1	TRBV2	-	-	TGTGCCAGCAGTGTTCGGGGGAGTGACTACAATGAGCAGTTCTTC	CASSVRGSDYNEQFF
TRBJ1-1	TRBV20-1	-	-	TGCAGTGCTGTCGAACACGGGGAGCCTTTCTTT	CSAVEHGEPFF
TRBJ2-1	TRBV9	-	TRBD2	TGTGCCAGCAGCGTAGAAGGGACTAGCTCCTACAATGAGCAGTTCTTC	CASSVEGTSSYNEQFF
TRBJ2-7	TRBV27	-	-	TGTGCCAGCAGTCCAATTACAGGGACCGAGCAGTACTTC	CASSPITGTEQYF
TRBJ1-4	TRBV7-6	-	TRBD1	TGTGCCAGCAGCGAGACCCCGGGGACAGGGAGAAATGAAAAACTGTTTTTT	CASSETPGTGRNEKLFF
TRBJ2-7	TRBV30	-	TRBD2	TGTGCCTGGAGACTAGCGGGATACGAGCAGTACTTC	CAWRLAGYEQYF
TRBJ1-5	TRBV11-3	-	-	TGTGCCGGGTTGACAGGTAGCAATCAGCCCCAGCATTTT	CAGLTGSNQPQHF
TRBJ2-4	TRBV2	-	TRBD2	TGTGCCAGCGCGGGACTAGCGGGGGGGGTAGCCAAAAACATTCAGTACTTC	CASAGLAGGVAKNIQYF
TRBJ2-1	TRBV2	-	TRBD2	TGTGCCAGCAGAGAACTAGCGGGGGTTGAGCAGTTCTTC	CASRELAGVEQFF
TRBJ2-1	TRBV4-1	once	-	TGCGCCAGCAGCCAAGGGACTTCGAGCTCCTACAATGAGCAGTTCTTC	CASSQGTSSSYNEQFF
TRBJ2-1	TRBV7-9	-	-	TGTGCCAGCAGCTTAGGTGGCGGATACACCGAGCAGTTCTTC	CASSLGGGYTEQFF
TRBJ2-4	TRBV7-9	-	TRBD2	TGTGCCAGCAGCTTAGACCCTGGGACTATGCCAAACATTCAGTACTTC	CASSLDPGTMPNIQYF
TRBJ2-3	TRBV4-1	-	TRBD2	TGCGCCAGCAGCCAAGACCCTAGCGGGAGTACAGATACGCAGTATTTT	CASSQDPSGSTDTQYF
TRBJ2-1	TRBV7-6	-	TRBD2	TGTGCCAGCAGCTTAGGACTAGCGTACAATGAGCAGTTCTTC	CASSLGLAYNEQFF
TRBJ2-2	TRBV6-5	once	-	TGTGCCAGCAGTTACTACAGCCAGGGGACCGGGGAGCTGTTTTTT	CASSYYSQGTGELFF
TRBJ2-2	TRBV6-6	-	TRBD2	TGTGCCAGCAGTTTGGGGAGGACTAGCGGAGAAGGGGAGCTGTTTTTT	CASSLGRTSGEGELFF
TRBJ1-1	TRBV7-2	-	-	TGTGCCAGCAGCATATTCGGGAACACTGAAGCTTTCTTT	CASSIFGNTEAFF
TRBJ1-1	TRBV7-2	few	-	TGTGCCAGCAGCATTGGGGGGGGACTGAACACTGAAGCTTTCTTT	CASSIGGGLNTEAFF
TRBJ2-1	TRBV9	few	-	TGTGCCAGCAGCGTCATGTCCTCGGGATACAATGAGCAGTTCTTC	CASSVMSSGYNEQFF
TRBJ2-3	TRBV6-1	once	TRBD2	TGTGCCAGCAGTCAAGGCTGGGGTAGCGGGAGGGTCACAGATACGCAGTATTTT	CASSQGWGSGRVTDTQYF
TRBJ2-2	TRBV10-3	-	-	TGTGCCATCAGTGAGCCAACCGGGACTCAGCACGCCGGGGAGCTGTTTTTT	CAISEPTGTQHAGELFF
TRBJ1-6	TRBV12-5	-	TRBD1	TGTGCTAGTGGTTTGTGGGACAGTAATTCACCCCTCCACTTT	CASGLWDSNSPLHF
TRBJ1-1	TRBV7-2	-	-	TGTGCCAGCAGCCTCCAGGACAATCTTGGGATCGCTTTCTTT	CASSLQDNLGIAFF
TRBJ1-2	TRBV10-3	few	-	TGTGCCATCAGTGAGGCAGGCTCATCGGGCTACACCTTC	CAISEAGSSGYTF
TRBJ2-4	TRBV5-1	-	-	TGCGCCAGCAGCGATCCAGGATTAAACATTCAGTACTTC	CASSDPGLNIQYF
TRBJ2-1	TRBV7-2	-	-	TGTGCCAGCAGCCCGACCTGGGCTAGCGACTACAATGAGCAGTTCTTC	CASSPTWASDYNEQFF
TRBJ1-2	TRBV28	-	-	TGTGCCATGCAAAAGGGGGGGAACGGCTATGGCTACACCTTC	CAMQKGGNGYGYTF
TRBJ1-3	TRBV7-9	-	TRBD1	TGTGCCAGCAGCCGATCCCCGACAGGGTCGGCTGGAAACACCATATATTTT	CASSRSPTGSAGNTIYF
TRBJ2-2	TRBV28	-	TRBD2	TGTGCCAGCAGTCCCCCCGGACTAGCGGTCACCGGGGAGCTGTTTTTT	CASSPPGLAVTGELFF
TRBJ1-1	TRBV18	-	TRBD1	TGTGCCAGCTCACCTCCGGGACAGGGATACACTGAAGCTTTCTTT	CASSPPGQGYTEAFF
TRBJ2-1	TRBV6-5	-	-	TGTGCCAGCAGTTACGCCGGGTTCGACAATGAGCAGTTCTTC	CASSYAGFDNEQFF
TRBJ2-3	TRBV6-4	few	TRBD2	TGTGCCAGCAGTGTGCGGGAGAGTCCAGATACGCAGTATTTT	CASSVRESPDTQYF
TRBJ2-7	TRBV7-9	-	TRBD2	TGTGCCAGCAGCTTAGGGGTTGATAGCGGGAGAACTTACGAGCAGTACTTC	CASSLGVDSGRTYEQYF
TRBJ2-7	TRBV2	-	-	TGTGCCGGGGCGGGGCCGGGCTACGAGCAGTACTTC	CAGAGPGYEQYF
TRBJ2-7	TRBV7-2	-	-	TGTGCCAGCAGCCGATACAGGACCCTCTACGAGCAGTACTTC	CASSRYRTLYEQYF
TRBJ1-1	TRBV5-4	-	TRBD1	TGTGCCAGCAGCTTGTTAGGGACAGGGAACGGTGAAGCTTTCTTT	CASSLLGTGNGEAFF
TRBJ1-5	TRBV15	-	-	TGTGCCACCAGCTCAGGTAACAATCAGCCCCAGCATTTT	CATSSGNNQPQHF
TRBJ2-1	TRBV30	once	-	TGTGCCTGGAGTGAACAGGGAAAGTTCTTC	CAWSEQGKFF
TRBJ2-5	TRBV11-2	-	-	TGTGCCAGCAGCTTAGTGGCAGCGTTCCAAGAGACCCAGTACTTC	CASSLVAAFQETQYF
TRBJ1-4	TRBV6-5	-	TRBD1	TGTGCCAGCAGTGGACGGACAGGGAGAAGTGAAAAACTGTTTTTT	CASSGRTGRSEKLFF
TRBJ2-7	TRBV7-2	-	TRBD2	TGTGCCAGCAGCTTACTGGGTAGCGGGAAGGTCGAGCAGTACTTC	CASSLLGSGKVEQYF
TRBJ2-2	TRBV29-1	-	-	TGCAGCGTTGGCACAAGAGGGCCTCCGAACACCGGGGAGCTGTTTTTT	CSVGTRGPPNTGELFF
TRBJ2-1	TRBV7-8	once	TRBD2	TGTGCCAGCAGCTTAGTGAACATCCCTCGATCGCGGGGGAGAATCGACAATGAGCAGTTCTTC	CASSLVNIPRSRGRIDNEQFF
TRBJ2-1	TRBV25-1	-	-	TGTGCCAGCAGTGAATATTTAGAGAAGCAGTTCTTC	CASSEYLEKQFF
TRBJ1-5	TRBV6-4	-	-	TGTGCCAGCAGCACAATGCCGACAGATCAGCCCCAGCATTTT	CASSTMPTDQPQHF